These 24 T cell receptor beta chains originate from one sample sequenced in a study of cytomegalovirus exposure and HLA in healthy donors. Both 60 Vbeta primers and 13 Jbeta primers went into the PCR. The assay was immunoSEQ multiplex PCR, and TCRdb's table has in-frame clones only and misses some. The table has 90,000 to 150,000 clones, over 60% seen once. Sequenced: PBMCs. Every receptor here comes from a man in his late teens or twenties in good health and CMV-seropositive.

This sequence joins TRBV18 and TRBJ1-5; perhaps TRBD1 as D (6 bases). Per the germline V gene, CDR1 is KGHSH and CDR2 is LQKENI. V was cut by 4 bases and J by 7 bases, with 11 bases left in between. The CDR3 is made up of 13 amino acids. CDR3: CASSLTGNQPQHF. CDR3 DNA sequence: TGTGCCAGCTCACTAACAGGGAACCAGCCCCAGCATTTT. Looking up the rest from reference TRBV18 and TRBJ1-5 gives the full variable domain: NAGVMQNPRHLVRRRGQEARLRCSPMKGHSHVYWYRQLPEEGLKFMVYLQKENIIDESGMPKERFSAEFPKEGPSILRIQQVVRGDSAAYFCASSLTGNQPQHFGDGTRLSIL.

The V call is TRBV19, the J call TRBJ1-3; no firm D call. The V end lost 5 bases, the J end lost 0 bases, and 17 bases lay between the germline ends. Germline V gives CDR1 LNHDA, CDR2 SQIVND (reference sequence). The CDR3 sequence is 17 residues long. CDR3: CASSGAMFFGSGNTIYF. Here the CDR3 DNA reads TGTGCCAGTAGTGGAGCTATGTTTTTCGGCTCTGGAAACACCATATATTTT.

The chain uses TRBV7-9 and TRBJ2-1, with 11 bases fitting TRBD2. V shed 2 bases and J 4 bases; nucleotides not matched to a gene: 4. The germline CDR1 and CDR2 sequences are SEHNR and FQNEAQ (reference sequence). The CDR3 is 16 residues long. The CDR3 nucleotides read TGTGCCAGCAGCTTATTTAGCGGGGGGGCGTACAATGAGCAGTTCTTC. Translation: CASSLFSGGAYNEQFF.

The chain uses TRBV6-1 and TRBJ1-5; the match to TRBD1 covers 7 bases. Germline V lookup: CDR1 MNHNS, CDR2 SASEGT. The V segment lost 0 bases and the J segment 1 base; nucleotides outside the gene matches: 6. The CDR3 is 17 residues long. CDR3 residues: CASSEALGGWSNQPQHF. For the CDR3, the DNA is TGTGCCAGCAGTGAAGCGCTAGGGGGCTGGAGCAATCAGCCCCAGCATTTT.

The genes are TRBV5-1 and TRBJ2-7; possibly TRBD1 for D (5 bases). The germline gives CDR1 SGHRS, CDR2 YFSETQ. The length of the CDR3 is 14 residues. Between the trimmed V and J ends, which lost 0 bases and 5 bases, there was a span of 12 bases. The DNA of the CDR3 is TGCGCCAGCAGCTTGGAACATCCCAGGGACGAGCAGTACTTC. Encoded protein: CASSLEHPRDEQYF.

The chain recombines TRBV7-9 with TRBJ1-1; 8 bases are a match to TRBD1. Germline values: CDR1 SEHNR, CDR2 FQNEAQ (reference sequence). CDR3 size: 16 residues. V was pared by 4 bases and J by 6 bases, with 13 bases of the junction left unmatched. CDR3 DNA: TGTGCCAGCAGCTCCCCACCCCCGGACAGGGCCCCTGAAGCTTTCTTT. It codes for CASSSPPPDRAPEAFF.

In its sample, this clone was seen a few times. The chain joins TRBV27 to TRBJ1-1, with 9 bases that match TRBD1. Trimming took 5 bases from V and 0 from J; bases not matched to a gene: 19. The length of the CDR3 is 20 residues. In germline, CDR1 is MNHEY, CDR2 SMNVEV (reference sequence). CDR3 nucleotides: TGTGCCAGCAGTCACTCCGGGACAGGGCTTTGGAAAAAAATGAACACTGAAGCTTTCTTT. This gives the protein CASSHSGTGLWKKMNTEAFF.

The chain has TRBV28 and TRBJ1-2; 8 bases match TRBD1. Looked up from germline, CDR1 is MDHEN and CDR2 is SYDVKM. This CDR3 has 13 amino acids. Unmatched junction bases numbered 4, after V lost 5 bases and J lost 5 bases. The CDR3 region is CASSPGGGYGYTF. CDR3 coding DNA: TGTGCCAGCAGTCCAGGGGGCGGTTATGGCTACACCTTC.

The chain couples TRBV2 to TRBJ1-5, with D perhaps matching TRBD1 (5 bases). The CDR3 extends over 14 amino acids. Trimming removed 6 bases from V and 8 bases from J, with 17 bases in between. Per the germline V gene, CDR1 is SNHLY and CDR2 is FYNNEI. Here the CDR3 reads CASSSVGGSEPQHF. CDR3 in DNA: TGTGCCAGCAGCTCCGTGGGGGGAAGTGAGCCCCAGCATTTT. Supplemented by reference TRBV2 and TRBJ1-5, the full variable domain reads EPEVTQTPSHQVTQMGQEVILRCVPISNHLYFYWYRQILGQKVEFLVSFYNNEISEKSEIFDDQFSVERPDGSNFTLKIRSTKLEDSAMYFCASSSVGGSEPQHFGDGTRLSIL.

The gene calls are TRBV11-2 and TRBJ2-7, with 7 bases lining up with TRBD2. Per the germline V gene, CDR1 is SGHAT and CDR2 is FQNNGV. V shed 0 bases and J 6 bases; nucleotides not matched to a gene: 8. The CDR3 is made up of 15 amino acids. The DNA for the CDR3 is TGTGCCAGCAGCTTAGAGGCGGGGGTCGGTAGCGAGCAGTACTTC. Translating it yields CASSLEAGVGSEQYF.

The chain combines TRBV19 with TRBJ1-2, with 10 bases identical to TRBD1. The germline CDR1 and CDR2 sequences are LNHDA and SQIVND (reference sequence). J was trimmed by 4 bases and V by 5 bases; bases with no gene match: 7. The CDR3 runs 15 residues. The CDR3 here is CASSPRGQGIYGYTF. For the CDR3, the DNA is TGTGCCAGTAGTCCTAGGGGACAGGGGATCTATGGCTACACCTTC.

This clone was recorded a few times. The V gene is TRBV5-1, the J gene TRBJ2-5, with 11 nucleotides matching TRBD2. With 4 bases clipped from V and 7 bases from J, the junction kept 12 bases outside the gene matches. The CDR3 contains 16 residues. Germline assignment: CDR1 SGHRS and CDR2 YFSETQ. The chain's CDR3 is CASSTGLAGPDGTQYF. CDR3 DNA sequence: TGCGCCAGCAGCACCGGACTAGCGGGCCCCGATGGGACCCAGTACTTC.

DNA for the CDR3: TGTGCCAGCAGGTCCGGGACAGGGGGTAAGCAGTACTTC. Residues: CASRSGTGGKQYF. The chain uses TRBV27 and TRBJ2-7; 11 positions agree with TRBD1. This CDR3 spans 13 amino acids. CDR1 MNHEY and CDR2 SMNVEV come from the germline V gene (reference sequence). V lost 6 bases, J lost 8 bases, and 6 bases stayed unmatched.

The chain combines TRBV2 with TRBJ2-5; no reliable D call. This CDR3 has 12 amino acids. Germline assignment: CDR1 SNHLY and CDR2 FYNNEI. V dropped 4 bases and J dropped 5 bases, with 8 bases sitting between them. The CDR3 DNA follows: TGTGCCAGCAGTGTGTCGTATGAGACCCAGTACTTC. This codes for CASSVSYETQYF.

V usage is TRBV6-5 and J usage is TRBJ2-7; D is unresolved. The CDR3 contains 15 residues. Germline V gives CDR1 MNHEY, CDR2 SVGAGI. Trimming shortened V by 5 bases and J by 0 bases, and 14 bases separated the two germline ends. This chain's CDR3 is CASSPYSLGSYEQYF. The DNA for the CDR3 is TGTGCCAGCAGTCCCTATTCTCTCGGCTCCTACGAGCAGTACTTC.

This clone showed up just once. This chain joins TRBV27 and TRBJ2-2, with 11 bases aligning to TRBD2. The germline CDR1 and CDR2 sequences are MNHEY and SMNVEV (reference sequence). Trimming at V came to 4 bases and at J to 6 bases, leaving 1 base not matched to a gene. This CDR3 spans 14 amino acids. CDR3 DNA sequence: TGTGCCAGCAGTTCTAGCGGGAGGTCCGGGGAGCTGTTTTTT. It encodes CASSSSGRSGELFF.

The J gene is TRBJ2-1, the V gene TRBV4-1; 10 bases agree with TRBD2. The ends lost 3 bases at V and 4 bases at J; junction bases unmatched: 15. Germline CDR1 and CDR2: MGHRA and YSYEKL. CDR3 length equals 19 residues. As DNA, the CDR3 is TGCGCCAGCAGCCACCCCAACCCTCCAGCGGGAGGGCCTTACAATGAGCAGTTCTTC. This gives the protein CASSHPNPPAGGPYNEQFF.

This clone has only one observation. The rearrangement joins TRBV5-4 to TRBJ2-3; 8 nucleotides align to TRBD2. The CDR3 totals 15 residues. Germline lookup yields CDR1 SGHNT and CDR2 YYREEE (reference sequence). With V trimmed by 1 base and J by 5 bases, 6 bases remained unmatched. This chain's CDR3 is CASSLPGGPGDTQYF. In DNA, the CDR3 is TGTGCCAGCAGCTTGCCGGGGGGGCCCGGAGATACGCAGTATTTT.

The V gene is TRBV10-3, the J gene TRBJ1-1, with TRBD1 matching 9 bases. Germline CDR1 and CDR2: ENHRY and SYGVKD. The trim removed 10 bases at V and 5 bases at J, leaving 17 bases unmatched. The CDR3 covers 16 residues. The DNA for the CDR3 is TGTGCCAGCATGGTGGCGCCCGGGACAGGGTTGACTGAAGCTTTCTTT. This gives the protein CASMVAPGTGLTEAFF.

CDR3 in amino acids: CASSSGQGAQETQYF. The CDR3 DNA reads TGTGCCAGCTCATCCGGACAGGGGGCACAAGAGACCCAGTACTTC. The chain joins TRBV18 to TRBJ2-5; TRBD1 matches at 11 bases. Germline V gene data show CDR1 as KGHSH and CDR2 as LQKENI. The CDR3 length is 15 residues. J was trimmed by 2 bases and V by 5 bases; bases with no gene match: 4.

This clone was counted between two and nine times. The rearrangement joins TRBV11-2 to TRBJ2-5; tentative D call: TRBD2 (5 bases). The CDR3 consists of 14 residues. Germline-derived CDR1 and CDR2 are SGHAT and FQNNGV. Deletions cut 4 bases from V and 3 bases from J, with 12 bases between. The CDR3 sequence is CASSSRREEETQYF. DNA for the CDR3: TGTGCCAGCAGCTCGCGACGGGAAGAAGAGACCCAGTACTTC.

This sequence joins TRBV6-6 and TRBJ1-2, with D perhaps TRBD1 (6 bases). The V and J ends lost 7 bases and 4 bases respectively, with 19 bases between them. The CDR3 is made up of 15 amino acids. The germline CDR1 and CDR2 sequences are MNHNY and SVGAGI (reference sequence). The CDR3 loop is CASTLSGEGGYGYTF. The DNA of the CDR3 is TGTGCCAGCACCTTGAGCGGGGAAGGGGGCTATGGCTACACCTTC.

This clone was seen only a few times. The V call is TRBV6-4, the J call TRBJ2-3; weak D call: TRBD2 (5 bases). Per the germline V gene, CDR1 is MRHNA and CDR2 is SNTAGT. The CDR3 length is 13 residues. Trimming left V 2 bases short and J 5 bases short, with 8 bases between. The CDR3 is CASSDTSGDTQYF. The CDR3, as DNA: TGTGCCAGCAGTGACACTAGTGGAGATACGCAGTATTTT.

J is TRBJ2-1 and V is TRBV5-1, with 14 bases fitting TRBD2. The CDR3 is 15 residues long. Per the germline V gene, CDR1 is SGHRS and CDR2 is YFSETQ. V dropped 3 bases and J dropped 6; count of bases not matched to a gene: 2. DNA of the CDR3: TGCGCCAGCAGCTCCGGGACTAGCGGGAGCAATGAGCAGTTCTTC. Translation: CASSSGTSGSNEQFF.